The clone carrying this T cell receptor (beta chain) was observed a handful of times. At one end the junction does not follow the germline gene, possibly because of a read error. These data originate in a study of T cells in Graves' hyperthyroidism and ophthalmopathy. Amplification yielded TCR beta CDR3 regions, with RNA transcripts as the source. RT-PCR in the first round (using the HTBI primer set) targeted the TCR CDR3. TCRdb analysed the multiplex PCR reads with MiXCR anew, one entry per CDR3 protein. The table records around 280,000 distinct CDR3 sequences, less than 15% of them present only once. In germline, CDR1 is SSHAT, CDR2 FNYEAQ (reference sequence). The CDR3 totals 15 residues.

Material for sequencing was blood. The chain joins TRBV7-7 to TRBJ2-2; weak D call: TRBD2 (6 bases). This TCR was recovered from a young woman with Graves' hyperthyroidism that later progressed to Graves' ophthalmopathy. CDR3 region: CASSLAAANTGELFF. The CDR3 DNA reads as TGTGCTAGCAGCTTAGCGGCGGCGAACACCGGGGAGCTGTTTTTT.